The entry below describes one TCR beta chain. Its antigen is currently not known. Base qualities are not provided; no much larger clone lies one nucleotide away. The CDR3 contains 14 residues, cysteine and phenylalanine counted. Only the CDR3 DNA is retained, 42 bases long and in frame from the first base. According to the germline V gene (reference sequence), CDR1 reads GTSNPN and CDR2 reads SVGIG. Between the V and J ends, shortened by 5 bases and 1 base respectively, the junction contains 11 bases. TCRbeta CDR3 regions were amplified from genomic DNA using the immunoSEQ Assay, a bias-controlled multiplex PCR. The authors' pipeline ran thus. Within the assay, amplification of reference gene primers was used to estimate how many nucleated cells each sample contained. To quantify the absolute abundance of each unique TCRbeta CDR3 rearrangement, sequence reads were collapsed and filtered. Productive Simpson clonality was computed per sample as the square root of Simpson's diversity index over productive rearrangements. TCRdb carries this immuneACCESS record with in-frame sequences only. Its versions omit some clonotypes, under half of them owing to an unresolved V gene in the studies checked, with the rest unexplained. That table is the source of V, J and clone size, and D and trimming were worked out from the DNA. This sample holds around 71,000 clones; about 79% were observed only once. The ten largest clones add up to about 30% of the sample.

The collaborating institutions used their own protocols to collect whole blood in K2EDTA tubes. For TCRbeta analysis, collaborator samples were shipped as frozen whole blood, as isolated PBMCs, or as DNA extracted from either sample type. The entry originates in a study of blood T cell repertoires in COVID-19 (dated by TCRdb to 2019 to 2021). Context from the whole study: Samples from collaborators originated in the United States, Italy and Spain and spanned both the acute and convalescent phases of COVID-19. The prospective study material was composed of cDNA or gDNA derived from T cells, B-cell-depleted T cells, or PBMCs. The samples were drawn from the first 160 participants of the ongoing ImmuneRACE study and from 950 to 1,500 subjects provided by 6 global collaborators. The repertoires were made available in a free public database intended to serve as a resource for research on the immune response to SARS-CoV-2. The dataset comprised deeply sampled blood TCRbeta repertoires from subjects exposed to, actively infected with, or recovered from COVID-19. The sample metadata nearly always contained a de-identified subject ID, COVID-19 status, age in years and sex. Where available, HLA class I and class II types were obtained from metadata supplied by the sample provider rather than from assay-based typing. General conclusions and limits of the study: How much clinical and demographic metadata was included differed by source and by participant, and the metadata was provided uncurated.

This sequence was found in a man aged 65-85 years with acute or convalescent COVID-19. The sequencing sample was made of peripheral blood. The V gene is TRBV30 and the J gene is TRBJ2-2; the D gene is not confidently resolved. The bases read TGTGCCTGGCGAACGTCCGGGAACACCGGGGAGCTGTTTTTT. Its translation is CAWRTSGNTGELFF.